Below, 30 T cell receptor beta chains from the same sample are listed, as sequenced in a study of Graves' ophthalmopathy and Graves' hyperthyroidism. Investigators amplified TCR beta CDR3 regions from RNA transcripts. HTBI primers primed a first-round RT-PCR, and a second-round multiplex PCR followed. TCRdb reanalysed the multiplex PCR reads using MiXCR and keeps one entry per CDR3 protein. Among hundreds of thousands of distinct CDR3 sequences listed, roughly two fifths were seen once. Sequenced: peripheral blood. All receptors come from an adult man with Graves' ophthalmopathy.

This clonotype was counted many times. The chain links TRBV7-3 to TRBJ2-5, with D uncertain. The CDR3 is 13 amino acids. Trimming took 5 bases from V and 5 from J, leaving 12 bases between them. The germline CDR1 and CDR2 sequences are SGHTA and FQGTGA. The CDR3 sequence is CASSLNLMETQYF. CDR3 DNA: TGTGCCAGCAGCCTTAACCTTATGGAGACCCAGTACTTC.

This clonotype was seen more than once but under ten times. The genes are TRBV25-1 and TRBJ1-6; D remains ambiguous. V lost 0 bases, J lost 7 bases, and 10 bases lay in between. The germline CDR1 and CDR2 sequences are MGHDK and SYGVNS. The CDR3 is made up of 15 amino acids. CDR3 DNA: TGTGCCAGCAGTGAATACCAGGATACCAATTCACCCCTCCACTTT. Amino acids: CASSEYQDTNSPLHF. The variable domain in full, completed from reference TRBV25-1 and TRBJ1-6, reads EADIYQTPRYLVIGTGKKITLECSQTMGHDKMYWYQQDPGMELHLIHYSYGVNSTEKGDLSSESTVSRIRTEHFPLTLESARPSHTSQYLCASSEYQDTNSPLHFGNGTRLTVT.

The chain has TRBV29-1 and TRBJ1-1, with D possibly being TRBD1 (5 bases). Germline CDR1 and CDR2: SQVTM and ANQGSEA. The CDR3 sequence is 11 residues long. With 7 bases removed from V and 7 bases from J, the gap between germline ends came to 13 bases. The DNA for the CDR3 is TGCAGCGGAGGGAGGCAGGGTGAAGCTTTCTTT. Its translation: CSGGRQGEAFF.

This clonotype was seen a few times. The chain is built from TRBV11-2 and TRBJ2-2, with D possibly being TRBD1 (5 bases). V gave up 1 base and J gave up 5 bases, with 14 bases separating them. This CDR3 is 16 amino acids long. Looked up from germline, CDR1 is SGHAT and CDR2 is FQNNGV. Written as DNA, the CDR3 is TGTGCCAGCAGCTTAGGGGCCAGGGCAGGGACCGGGGAGCTGTTTTTT. This gives the protein CASSLGARAGTGELFF.

The table lists this clonotype with a count of one. The conserved phenylalanine or tryptophan normally closing the CDR3 is absent here, so this likely arose from a read error. The limits of the CDR3 on the DNA are not certain, so only TCRdb's listed CDR3 is given. J is TRBJ1-1 and V is TRBV10-3; the table assigns TRBD1, which was not confirmed against the DNA. The V gene's germline CDR1 is ENHRY and CDR2 SYGVKD. The CDR3 is 8 amino acids in total, end residues counted. This CDR3 is CAISDADR.

This clonotype was found many times. The chain joins TRBV5-4 to TRBJ1-2; TRBD1 agrees at 10 bases. CDR3 length: 14 amino acids. Losses at the gene ends were 1 base for V and 8 bases for J; bases not matched to a gene: 5. Germline CDR1 is SGHNT and CDR2 is YYREEE (reference sequence). For the CDR3, the DNA is TGTGCCAGCAGCTTGCCCCGGGACAGGGGCGGCTACACCTTC. It is translated as CASSLPRDRGGYTF.

The chain carries TRBV7-2 and TRBJ2-5; the match to TRBD2 covers 8 bases. Germline V gene lookup returns CDR1 SGHTA and CDR2 FQGNSA. The V segment lost 5 bases and the J segment 5 bases; nucleotides outside the gene matches: 16. The CDR3 runs 17 residues. CDR3 DNA sequence: TGTGCCAGCAGCCCGGGGCGGGGGGCCGCACGGGAGGAGACCCAGTACTTC. This translates into CASSPGRGAAREETQYF.

The sample holds many counts of this clonotype. An end of the junction does not agree with germline; a read error may underlie this. The V gene is TRBV10-3, the J gene TRBJ1-2; D gene ambiguous. CDR1 and CDR2 (germline): ENHRY, SYGVKD. The CDR3 contains 14 residues. CDR3 nucleotide sequence: TGTGCCAGCAGTTATACGGCGCCTGGGCTTGGCTACACCTTC. Translation: CASSYTAPGLGYTF.

The rearrangement uses TRBV27 and TRBJ2-7, with D unclear. The CDR3 runs to 11 residues. Trimming removed 5 bases from V and 5 bases from J, with 7 bases in between. The germline gives CDR1 MNHEY, CDR2 SMNVEV (reference sequence). As DNA, the CDR3 is TGTGCCAGCAGTCAATTAAACGAGCAGTACTTC. This translates into CASSQLNEQYF.

This clonotype was counted at least ten times. The gene calls are TRBV7-6 and TRBJ2-7; D is possibly TRBD1 (6 bases). The CDR3 length is 13 residues. The ends were cut back, 4 bases at V and 4 bases at J, with 11 bases in the middle. Germline CDR1 and CDR2: SGHVS and FNYEAQ. CDR3: CASSSLGAYEQYF. The CDR3, as DNA: TGTGCCAGCAGCTCCCTGGGGGCGTACGAGCAGTACTTC.

Many counts were recorded for this clonotype. This chain connects TRBV11-2 to TRBJ2-7; 7 nucleotides match TRBD1. The CDR3 covers 15 residues. The germline V gene has CDR1 SGHAT and CDR2 FQNNGV. Trimming removed 5 bases from V and 2 bases from J; junction bases left unmatched: 9. CDR3 nucleotide sequence: TGTGCCAGCAGCACCCGGACAGGTCAGCCCTACGAGCAGTACTTC. Translation gives CASSTRTGQPYEQYF.

This clonotype was detected only a few times. The V gene is TRBV27, the J gene TRBJ2-2; D gene uncertain. Trimming shortened V by 6 bases and J by 13 bases, and 12 bases separated the two germline ends. This CDR3 region has 11 residues. CDR1 is MNHEY and CDR2 is SMNVEV in the germline V gene (reference sequence). The CDR3 protein is CASSRDGLLFF. CDR3 in DNA: TGTGCCAGCAGCAGAGACGGGTTGCTGTTTTTT.

The chain joins TRBV9 to TRBJ2-5, with unresolved D. CDR1 SGDLS and CDR2 YYNGEE come from the germline V gene. The V end lost 4 bases, the J end lost 7 bases, and 11 bases lay between the germline ends. The CDR3 sequence is 12 residues long. CDR3: CASSQGLATQYF. The CDR3 DNA reads TGTGCCAGCAGCCAAGGTCTGGCGACCCAGTACTTC.

The sample holds many counts of this clonotype. This chain uses TRBV7-9 with TRBJ2-7, with 8 positions matching TRBD1. The CDR3 covers 15 residues. From germline, CDR1 is SEHNR and CDR2 FQNEAQ (reference sequence). After removal of 5 bases from V and 4 bases from J, the junction contained 10 bases not matched to a gene. The CDR3: CASSTWTGKDYEQYF. CDR3 DNA: TGTGCCAGCAGCACCTGGACAGGGAAGGATTACGAGCAGTACTTC.

This clonotype was picked up many times. The chain joins TRBV2 to TRBJ2-7; 7 bases agree with TRBD1. Germline assignment: CDR1 SNHLY and CDR2 FYNNEI. V was clipped by 5 bases and J by 2 bases; unmatched bases: 6. The length of the CDR3 is 14 residues. CDR3 DNA: TGTGCCAGCAGTCCCGGGACAGCGCCCTACGAGCAGTACTTC. Translating it yields CASSPGTAPYEQYF.

The rearrangement joins TRBV25-1 to TRBJ2-5, with D perhaps TRBD1 (5 bases). CDR1 and CDR2 from the germline V gene are MGHDK and SYGVNS. CDR3 length equals 15 residues. V was clipped by 3 bases and J by 2 bases, with 13 bases between them. The CDR3 nucleotides are TGTGCCAGCAGTGATACGGCAGGGTGGCAAGAGACCCAGTACTTC. It yields the protein CASSDTAGWQETQYF.

This clonotype was picked up many times. V gene TRBV10-2 combines with J gene TRBJ2-7; 8 bases align to TRBD1. Losses at the gene ends were 4 bases for V and 6 bases for J; bases not matched to a gene: 2. The CDR3 length is 12 residues. Germline V gene lookup returns CDR1 WSHSY and CDR2 SAAADI. The CDR3 region has the DNA TGCGCCAGCAGTGGACAGGGGACCGAGCAGTACTTC. It yields the protein CASSGQGTEQYF.

In regard to this clonotype: The junction departs from germline at one end; a sequencing error may be responsible. V is TRBV6-5 and J is TRBJ1-6; D is uncertain. CDR1 is MNHEY, CDR2 SVGAGI, per germline. The CDR3 has 15 amino acids. The CDR3 here is CAGSQIGQANSPLHF. CDR3 coding DNA: TGTGCCGGCAGTCAAATCGGTCAGGCTAATTCACCCCTCCACTTT.

This clonotype has ten or more counts. This chain links TRBV29-1 with TRBJ2-7, with TRBD1 identical over 10 bases. The CDR3 sequence is 14 residues long. The germline gives CDR1 SQVTM, CDR2 ANQGSEA. Trimming removed 6 bases from V and 1 base from J; junction bases left unmatched: 6. The CDR3 loop is CSVSRDRGSYEQYF. Here the CDR3 DNA reads TGCAGCGTCAGCCGGGACAGGGGATCCTACGAGCAGTACTTC.

As to this clonotype: The conserved closing phenylalanine or tryptophan is absent in this CDR3, likely reflecting a read error. J is TRBJ2-7 and V is TRBV10-2; D possibly corresponds to TRBD2 (6 bases). This CDR3 comprises 14 residues. The germline CDR1 and CDR2 sequences are WSHSY and SAAADI. CDR3 protein: CASSRGTISYEQYL. The CDR3 nucleotides are TGTGCCAGCAGTCGGGGGACCATCTCCTACGAGCAGTACCTC.

This chain joins TRBV6-2 or TRBV6-3 and TRBJ1-2; D is undetermined. The CDR3 is made up of 13 amino acids. CDR1 MNHEY and CDR2 SVGEGT come from the germline V gene. Trimming shortened V by 4 bases and J by 0 bases, and 6 bases separated the two germline ends. CDR3 coding DNA: TGTGCCAGCAGTTTTCCTCCTAACTATGGCTACACCTTC. Encoded protein: CASSFPPNYGYTF.

Comments on this clonotype: The CDR3 ends on some other residue instead of the conserved phenylalanine or tryptophan, so this is likely a read error. The DNA is omitted, as the CDR3 cannot be located on it reliably, and the CDR3 follows TCRdb's listing. The V and J genes are TRBV29-1 and TRBJ2-7; TRBD2 is taken as the D call from the table, unchecked against the DNA. The CDR3 length is 14 residues, termini included. Germline lookup yields CDR1 SQVTM and CDR2 ANQGSEA. CDR3 in amino acids: CSVGRENRGPTSST.

Details on this clonotype: This may come from a read error, since a much larger clone is one base off. The chain employs TRBV20-1 and TRBJ2-2; a possible D gene is TRBD2 (5 bases). Per the germline V gene, CDR1 is DFQATT and CDR2 is SNEGSKA (reference sequence). The CDR3 has 14 residues. CDR3 in amino acids: CSATSGVNTGELLF. CDR3 DNA sequence: TGCAGTGCTACGAGCGGAGTGAACACCGGGGAGCTGCTTTTT.

With respect to this clonotype: This may arise from a read error, as a much more abundant clone is one base away. The chain is built from TRBV20-1 and TRBJ2-7; either TRBD1 or TRBD2 may fit D (5 bases each). V gave up 4 bases and J gave up 2 bases, with 9 bases separating them. The CDR3 consists of 12 residues. Germline CDR1 is DFQATT and CDR2 is SNEGSKA (reference sequence). In nucleotides, the CDR3 is TGCAGTGCTAAGGGACGCCCCTACGAGCAGTACTTC. Protein sequence: CSAKGRPYEQYF.

This clonotype occurred a few times. This sequence joins TRBV9 and TRBJ1-4; 7 nucleotides match TRBD1. Trimming cost V 0 bases and J 8 bases; bases outside gene matches: 13. Germline lookup yields CDR1 SGDLS and CDR2 YYNGEE. This CDR3 is 17 amino acids long. The CDR3 DNA sequence: TGTGCCAGCAGCGTAGGGGCGAAGGGGGCAGGTTGGGAAAAACTGTTTTTT. This encodes CASSVGAKGAGWEKLFF.

The chain is built from TRBV24-1 and TRBJ2-6; D might be TRBD1 (7 bases). CDR1 is KGHDR and CDR2 is SFDVKD in the germline V gene. With 11 bases removed from V and 6 bases from J, the gap between germline ends came to 22 bases. The length of the CDR3 is 16 residues. This chain's CDR3 is CASSSRGQQSANVLTF. CDR3 DNA sequence: TGTGCCAGCAGCTCGCGGGGACAGCAATCGGCCAACGTCCTGACTTTC.

J is TRBJ1-5 and V is TRBV2; TRBD1 matches at 7 bases. CDR1 and CDR2 from the germline V gene are SNHLY and FYNNEI. V was clipped by 5 bases and J by 0 bases; unmatched bases: 10. This CDR3 is built from 17 residues. The CDR3 loop is CASSQKTGTDSNQPQHF. The CDR3 DNA reads as TGTGCCAGCAGTCAGAAGACCGGGACAGATAGCAATCAGCCCCAGCATTTT.

This clonotype was seen repeatedly, ten times or more. The CDR3 is CASSSGSPQVGTQYF. CDR3 nucleotides: TGTGCCAGCAGCTCCGGGTCTCCCCAAGTTGGGACCCAGTACTTC. The rearrangement joins TRBV25-1 to TRBJ2-5, with D uncertain. The V gene's germline CDR1 is MGHDK and CDR2 SYGVNS. V was cut by 6 bases and J by 7 bases, with 21 bases left in between. The CDR3 has 15 residues.

This clonotype was seen ten or more times. J is TRBJ1-4 and V is TRBV29-1; TRBD1 is a possible D gene (6 bases). The CDR3 is 12 amino acids. The germline V gene has CDR1 SQVTM and CDR2 ANQGSEA. V lost 4 bases to trimming and J lost 8 bases, with 11 bases between them. As DNA, the CDR3 is TGCAGCGTTGTAGGGGGGGGCGAAAAACTGTTTTTT. Protein product: CSVVGGGEKLFF.

This chain connects TRBV30 to TRBJ1-1; D is unclear. The CDR3 spans 14 residues. The V end was cut by 4 bases, the J end by 0 bases, with 12 bases between. The germline CDR1 and CDR2 sequences are GTSNPN and SVGIG (reference sequence). The CDR3 protein is CAWTRDIMNTEAFF. The CDR3, as DNA: TGTGCCTGGACCAGAGATATTATGAACACTGAAGCTTTCTTT. The full variable domain, completed using reference TRBV30 and TRBJ1-1, is SQTIHQWPATLVQPVGSPLSLECTVEGTSNPNLYWYRQAAGRGLQLLFYSVGIGQISSEVPQNLSASRPQDRQFILSSKKLLLSDSGFYLCAWTRDIMNTEAFFGQGTRLTVV.